This T cell receptor (beta chain) originates from a study of tumor-infiltrating lymphocytes in primary liver carcinoma. The germline V gene has CDR1 MNHNS and CDR2 SASEGT. This CDR3 is built from 14 residues. Production of TCR beta cDNA used roughly 500 ng total RNA together with a constant-region primer. Three nested multiplex PCR rounds of slightly modified ARM-PCR generated TCR beta libraries. A C-beta reverse primer and TRBV1-TRBV30 forward primers served in each of the first two PCR rounds, at roughly 10 cycles apiece. TCRdb reprocessed the multiplex PCR reads with MiXCR, giving one entry per CDR3 protein. Altogether roughly 78,000 distinct CDR3 sequences are present, over 70% being singletons, with the ten largest covering approximately 13%. Bulk tissue was left unsorted, and RNA and DNA were co-extracted from about 20-30 mg of it. Treatment-naive at the time, the patients had chronic HBV infection.

This clonotype was seen just once. The junction differs from germline at one of its ends, possibly a read error. This TCR was recovered from a woman aged 55 to 70 with primary liver carcinoma and hepatitis B virus infection. The V and J genes are TRBV6-1 and TRBJ2-2, with 13 bases aligning to TRBD2. Sequencing was performed on liver tumor tissue from sampling region 4. Subset given: tumor region T4, right-lateral pole. CDR3 region: CAITSGRDTGELFF. For the CDR3, the DNA is TGTGCCATCACTAGCGGGAGGGACACCGGGGAACTGTTTTTT.